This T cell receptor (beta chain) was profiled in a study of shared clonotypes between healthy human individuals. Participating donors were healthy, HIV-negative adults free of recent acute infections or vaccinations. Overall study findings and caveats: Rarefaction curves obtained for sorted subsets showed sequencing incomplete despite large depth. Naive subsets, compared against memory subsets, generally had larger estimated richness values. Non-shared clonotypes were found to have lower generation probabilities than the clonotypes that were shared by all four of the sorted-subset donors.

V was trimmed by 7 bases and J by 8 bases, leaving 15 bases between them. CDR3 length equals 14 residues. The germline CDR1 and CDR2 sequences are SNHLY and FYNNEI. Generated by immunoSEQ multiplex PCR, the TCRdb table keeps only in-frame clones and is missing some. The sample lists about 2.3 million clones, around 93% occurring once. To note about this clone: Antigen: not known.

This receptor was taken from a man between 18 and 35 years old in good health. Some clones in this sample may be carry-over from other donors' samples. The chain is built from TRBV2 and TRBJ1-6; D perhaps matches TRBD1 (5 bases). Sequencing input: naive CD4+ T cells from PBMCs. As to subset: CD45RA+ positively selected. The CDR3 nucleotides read TGTGCCAGCACCCAGAGGGGATCGGATTCACCCCTCCACTTT. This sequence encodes CASTQRGSDSPLHF.